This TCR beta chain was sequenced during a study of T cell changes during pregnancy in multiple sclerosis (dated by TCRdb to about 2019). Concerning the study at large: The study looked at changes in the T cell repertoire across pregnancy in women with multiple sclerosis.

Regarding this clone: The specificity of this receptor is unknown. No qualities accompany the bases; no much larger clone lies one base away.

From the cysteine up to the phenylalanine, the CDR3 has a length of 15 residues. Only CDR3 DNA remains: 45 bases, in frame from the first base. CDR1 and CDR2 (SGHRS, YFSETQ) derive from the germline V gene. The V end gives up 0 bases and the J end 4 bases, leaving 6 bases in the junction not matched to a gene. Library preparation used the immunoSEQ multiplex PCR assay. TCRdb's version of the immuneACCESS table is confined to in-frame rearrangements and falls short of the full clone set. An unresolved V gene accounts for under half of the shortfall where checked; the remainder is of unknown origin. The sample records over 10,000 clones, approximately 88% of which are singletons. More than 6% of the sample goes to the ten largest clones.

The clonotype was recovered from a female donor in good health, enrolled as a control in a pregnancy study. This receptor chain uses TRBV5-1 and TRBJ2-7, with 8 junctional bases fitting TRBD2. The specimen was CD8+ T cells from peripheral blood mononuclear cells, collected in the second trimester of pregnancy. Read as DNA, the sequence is TGCGCCAGCAGCTTGGCAGCGGGAGTGAAGTACGAGCAGTACTTC. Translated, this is CASSLAAGVKYEQYF.